Listed below are T cell receptor beta chains from one sample, sequenced in a study of T-cell reconstitution after alpha-beta-depleted transplantation in children. In TCRdb, the PCR reads were re-called with MiXCR into one record per CDR3 protein. The sample lists around 580,000 distinct CDR3 sequences, more than 20% occurring once. Sequencing was performed on PBMCs, mostly from graft donor cells, taken 360 days after TCRalphabeta/CD19-depleted stem cell transplant. Receptor source: a boy under two years old who had a stem cell transplant for acute myeloid leukemia, so the T cells may come from the graft donor. CDR3s include the opening cysteine and the closing phenylalanine or tryptophan. Fields, in order: D gene, V gene, clone size, J gene, CDR3 protein, CDR3 DNA. A D gene is named only where the DNA matches it firmly. Clone size appears in some rows only: once, few, many, or a class for an expanded clone.

NA	TRBV28	NA	TRBJ2-3	CASSLSISSTDTQYF	TGTGCCAGCAGTTTATCGATATCTAGCACAGATACGCAGTATTTT
TRBD2	TRBV20-1	NA	TRBJ2-1	CSARYSGVIYNEQFF	TGCAGTGCTAGATATAGCGGGGTTATATACAATGAGCAGTTCTTC
TRBD2	TRBV4-3	many	TRBJ2-1	CASSRTSRYNEQFF	TGCGCCAGCAGCCGGACTAGCCGGTACAATGAGCAGTTCTTC
TRBD1	TRBV6-1	many	TRBJ2-2	CASSTFTGGRTGELFF	TGTGCCAGCAGTACCTTCACAGGGGGAAGAACCGGGGAGCTGTTTTTT
TRBD1	TRBV9	many	TRBJ2-7	CASSNRDRDLEQYF	TGTGCCAGCAGCAACCGGGACAGGGACCTCGAGCAGTACTTC
NA	TRBV15	NA	TRBJ2-5	CATSRDKKALETQYF	TGTGCCACCAGCAGAGATAAGAAAGCCCTAGAGACCCAGTACTTC
TRBD1	TRBV10-3	NA	TRBJ2-1	CAISESSQGARNEQFF	TGTGCCATCAGTGAGTCGAGCCAGGGGGCTCGTAATGAGCAGTTCTTC
NA	TRBV5-6	many	TRBJ1-1	CASSLDSAWGADPEAFF	TGTGCCAGCAGCTTGGATTCCGCGTGGGGGGCGGACCCTGAAGCTTTCTTT
NA	TRBV7-2	NA	TRBJ2-1	CASSLMPGPYVWDEQFF	TGTGCCAGCAGCTTGATGCCGGGCCCCTACGTCTGGGATGAGCAGTTCTTC
NA	TRBV12-3/TRBV12-4	many	TRBJ1-4	CASRRRGEDEKLFF	TGTGCCAGCAGGCGGAGGGGAGAGGATGAAAAACTGTTTTTT
NA	TRBV20-1	few	TRBJ2-7	CSATTAPYEQYF	TGCAGTGCTACGACTGCACCCTACGAGCAGTACTTC
TRBD1	TRBV20-1	many	TRBJ2-7	CSARGLGTGSYEQYF	TGCAGTGCTAGAGGCTTAGGGACAGGGTCCTACGAGCAGTACTTC
TRBD2	TRBV7-3	many	TRBJ2-7	CASSPGLAQPYEQYF	TGTGCCAGCAGCCCGGGACTAGCCCAACCCTACGAGCAGTACTTC
NA	TRBV6-5	many	TRBJ1-2	CASSRTPEGGYTF	TGTGCCAGCAGCCGTACACCGGAGGGCGGCTACACCTTC
NA	TRBV15	few	TRBJ1-1	CATSRTDAQAFF	TGTGCCACCAGCAGAACGGACGCCCAAGCTTTCTTT
TRBD2	TRBV4-1	many	TRBJ2-4	CASSPLSTSGAAKNIQYF	TGCGCCAGCAGCCCCCTCTCCACTAGCGGGGCTGCCAAAAACATTCAGTACTTC
NA	TRBV11-2	many	TRBJ1-6	CASSLRAGNSPLHF	TGTGCCAGCAGCTTAAGGGCAGGGAATTCACCCCTCCACTTT
NA	TRBV9	NA	TRBJ2-3	CASSRPGAQDTQYF	TGTGCCAGCAGCAGACCAGGGGCCCAGGATACGCAGTATTTT
TRBD1	TRBV6-1	few	TRBJ2-2	CASNQGASTGELFF	TGTGCCAGCAACCAGGGGGCGAGCACCGGGGAGCTGTTTTTT
NA	TRBV11-1	NA	TRBJ2-2	CASSLVQYGNTGELFF	TGTGCCAGCAGCTTAGTTCAGTACGGAAACACCGGGGAGCTGTTTTTT
NA	TRBV7-9	many	TRBJ2-3	CASSLYPQRSKDTQYF	TGTGCCAGCAGCTTATACCCTCAGCGTAGCAAGGATACGCAGTATTTT
NA	TRBV7-6	once	TRBJ2-3	CASSLFKDTQYF	TGTGCCAGCAGCTTATTTAAAGATACGCAGTATTTT
NA	TRBV15	NA	TRBJ2-3	CATSRDRGGGADTQYF	TGTGCCACCAGCAGAGATCGTGGCGGTGGTGCGGATACGCAGTATTTT
NA	TRBV5-1	NA	TRBJ2-1	CASSETGMGYNEQFF	TGCGCCAGCAGCGAAACAGGGATGGGTTACAATGAGCAGTTCTTC
NA	TRBV7-9	NA	TRBJ2-6	CASNPFSGANVLTF	TGTGCCAGCAACCCTTTCTCTGGGGCCAACGTCCTGACTTTC
NA	TRBV15	NA	TRBJ1-1	CATSPDTNTEAFF	TGTGCCACCAGTCCGGACACGAACACTGAAGCTTTCTTT
NA	TRBV6-5	many	TRBJ1-4	CASKGGPATNEKLFF	TGTGCCAGCAAGGGAGGGCCTGCAACTAATGAAAAACTGTTTTTT
NA	TRBV6-5	few	TRBJ2-4	CASSYTLTSAKNIQYF	TGTGCCAGCAGTTACACCCTAACTAGCGCCAAAAACATTCAGTACTTC
NA	TRBV5-4	NA	TRBJ2-5	CASSFEGVETQYF	TGTGCCAGCAGCTTTGAGGGGGTCGAGACCCAGTACTTC
TRBD2	TRBV29-1	many	TRBJ2-7	CSAPTEASGFSYEQYF	TGCAGCGCCCCCACGGAGGCTAGCGGATTTTCCTACGAGCAGTACTTC
NA	TRBV6-2/TRBV6-3	many	TRBJ1-2	CASSQDRLGYTF	TGTGCCAGCAGCCAAGACAGGCTTGGCTACACCTTC
NA	TRBV2	NA	TRBJ2-7	CASRLSGGYEQYF	TGTGCCAGCAGGCTTAGTGGGGGCTACGAGCAGTACTTC
NA	TRBV27	NA	TRBJ2-5	CASRATGVWETQYF	TGTGCCAGCAGAGCCACTGGGGTCTGGGAGACCCAGTACTTC
NA	TRBV2	many	TRBJ1-6	CASSDRAVSSYNSPLHF	TGTGCCAGCAGTGATAGGGCGGTGAGCTCCTATAATTCACCCCTCCACTTT
NA	TRBV11-2	NA	TRBJ2-2	CAGQTGAGELFF	TGTGCCGGCCAAACCGGCGCCGGGGAGCTGTTTTTT
NA	TRBV11-3	many	TRBJ2-3	CASSFGQENTDTQYF	TGTGCCAGCAGCTTCGGGCAGGAGAACACAGATACGCAGTATTTT
TRBD2	TRBV18	NA	TRBJ2-3	CASSIRRGSTDTQYF	TGTGCCAGCTCAATAAGGCGGGGGAGCACAGATACGCAGTATTTT
NA	TRBV29-1	NA	TRBJ1-1	CSVFGLMNTEAFF	TGCAGCGTTTTCGGACTAATGAACACTGAAGCTTTCTTT
NA	TRBV11-2	NA	TRBJ2-5	CASSFVGETEETQYF	TGTGCCAGCAGCTTCGTGGGGGAGACGGAAGAGACCCAGTACTTC
TRBD2	TRBV5-6	few	TRBJ2-1	CASSPPGLAGYNEQFF	TGTGCCAGCAGCCCCCCCGGACTAGCGGGGTACAATGAGCAGTTCTTC
NA	TRBV6-1	few	TRBJ2-1	CASSNGPTGYNEQFF	TGTGCCAGCTCCAATGGGCCCACTGGCTACAATGAGCAGTTCTTC
TRBD1	TRBV4-1	NA	TRBJ1-2	CASSQGDSDNYGYTF	TGCGCCAGCAGCCAAGGGGACAGCGATAACTATGGCTACACCTTC
NA	TRBV5-1	NA	TRBJ2-1	CASSLPRGPDNEQFF	TGCGCCAGCAGCCTCCCCCGGGGCCCTGACAATGAGCAGTTCTTC
NA	TRBV7-3	many	TRBJ2-7	CASSSEGGPGHEQYF	TGTGCCAGCAGCTCCGAGGGGGGTCCAGGTCATGAGCAGTACTTC
NA	TRBV20-1	NA	TRBJ1-3	CSARVPGSGNTIYF	TGCAGTGCTAGAGTGCCAGGGTCTGGAAACACCATATATTTT
NA	TRBV29-1	NA	TRBJ2-5	CSVTGQPGSGETQYF	TGCAGCGTTACGGGCCAACCGGGCTCGGGGGAGACCCAGTACTTC
TRBD2	TRBV28	NA	TRBJ2-1	CASSLFWGTIGTSGNNEQFF	TGTGCCAGCAGTTTATTTTGGGGGACGATCGGGACTAGCGGGAACAATGAGCAGTTCTTC